A single sample is the source of the 22 T cell receptor beta chains below, sequenced in a study of T cells in Graves' hyperthyroidism and ophthalmopathy. Amplification targeted TCR beta CDR3 regions from RNA transcripts. Using the HTBI primer set, a first-round RT-PCR was run on the TCR CDR3. TCRdb redid the calling of the multiplex PCR reads with MiXCR, one entry per CDR3 protein. The table includes 380,000 or so distinct CDR3 sequences, 15% to 20% detected once. The sample taken for sequencing was blood. Source of these receptors: a woman in her late teens or twenties with Graves' hyperthyroidism.

Many counts were recorded for this clonotype. Being one base from a much bigger clone, this may be a read error. The CDR3 DNA reads as TGTGCCAGCAGTTACCAAGCGGGGGAGGGAAACATTAAGTACTTC. Its protein product is CASSYQAGEGNIKYF. This sequence joins TRBV6-5 and TRBJ2-4, with 8 bases aligning to TRBD2. The CDR3 extends over 15 amino acids. From germline, CDR1 is MNHEY and CDR2 SVGAGI.

Many counts were recorded for this clonotype. This chain links TRBV10-3 with TRBJ2-7; TRBD1 or TRBD2 may be the D gene (6 bases each). The CDR3 totals 14 residues. The V gene lost 4 bases and the J gene lost 0 bases, with 10 bases spanning the gap. Germline V gene data show CDR1 as ENHRY and CDR2 as SYGVKD. Written as DNA, the CDR3 is TGTGCCATCAGTGGGACAGCGGGCTCCTACGAGCAGTACTTC. This sequence encodes CAISGTAGSYEQYF.

In this sample, this clonotype turned up many times. The gene calls are TRBV20-1 and TRBJ2-5; no definite D call. CDR3 length: 14 amino acids. Germline CDR1 and CDR2: DFQATT and SNEGSKA (reference sequence). Trimming left V 0 bases short and J 4 bases short, with 12 bases between. CDR3 in DNA: TGCAGTGCTAGAGACCCCCCCCCGGGAGAGACCCAGTACTTC. Translated, it gives CSARDPPPGETQYF.

At least ten counts were recorded for this clonotype. The chain uses TRBV11-1 and TRBJ2-5, with TRBD1 identical over 9 bases. The CDR3 runs 14 residues. Germline CDR1 and CDR2: SGHAT and FQDESV (reference sequence). The V segment lost 5 bases and the J segment 3 bases; nucleotides outside the gene matches: 4. This CDR3 reads CASSARTGEETQYF. CDR3 in DNA: TGTGCCAGCAGCGCTAGGACAGGGGAAGAGACCCAGTACTTC.

V usage is TRBV28 and J usage is TRBJ2-7; D is possibly TRBD1 or TRBD2 (7 bases each). V shed 5 bases and J shed 2 bases, with 13 bases lying between them. This CDR3 is built from 14 residues. CDR1 MDHEN and CDR2 SYDVKM come from the germline V gene. The CDR3 protein is CASSEAGTAYEQYF. The CDR3 DNA reads as TGTGCCAGCAGTGAAGCGGGGACAGCCTACGAGCAGTACTTC.

In its sample, this clonotype was seen many times. The CDR3 nucleotides read TGTGCCAGCTTGCCCGATAAAGCTAACTATGGCTACACCTTC. Encoded protein: CASLPDKANYGYTF. J is TRBJ1-2 and V is TRBV2, with D hard to call. The V gene's germline CDR1 is SNHLY and CDR2 FYNNEI. V gave up 8 bases and J gave up 0 bases, with 13 bases separating them. The CDR3 is made up of 14 amino acids.

This clonotype appeared a few times. The chain carries TRBV18 and TRBJ1-1; TRBD1 might be the D (5 bases). The CDR3 contains 14 residues. Germline CDR1 and CDR2: KGHSH and LQKENI. V was trimmed by 5 bases and J by 0 bases, leaving 10 bases between them. The CDR3 sequence: CASSAQGVNTEAFF. DNA for the CDR3: TGTGCCAGCTCAGCCCAGGGAGTGAACACTGAAGCTTTCTTT.

This clonotype has a count of ten or more. The V gene is TRBV2, the J gene TRBJ2-5; 8 bases match TRBD1. Germline values: CDR1 SNHLY, CDR2 FYNNEI. The CDR3 length is 14 residues. V shed 6 bases, J shed 5 bases, and the junction held 8 bases outside the gene matches. The CDR3 bases are TGTGCCAGCAGCGCCAAGACAGGGGCGGAGACCCAGTACTTC. This codes for CASSAKTGAETQYF.

V usage is TRBV3-1 and J usage is TRBJ1-1; the D gene is possibly TRBD1 (5 bases). Germline CDR1 and CDR2: LGHDT and YNNKEL (reference sequence). Trimming removed 4 bases at V and 1 base at J, with 10 bases between. This CDR3 has 14 residues. CDR3 amino acids: CASSPLGQNTEAFF. For the CDR3, the DNA is TGTGCCAGCAGCCCCCTAGGACAGAACACTGAAGCTTTCTTT. Full variable domain (rest looked up from reference TRBV3-1 and TRBJ1-1): DTAVSQTPKYLVTQMGNDKSIKCEQNLGHDTMYWYKQDSKKFLKIMFSYNNKELIINETVPNRFSPKSPDKAHLNLHINSLELGDSAVYFCASSPLGQNTEAFFGQGTRLTVV.

The V call is TRBV19, the J call TRBJ1-1, with D possibly matching TRBD1 (6 bases). The germline V gene has CDR1 LNHDA and CDR2 SQIVND (reference sequence). V shed 6 bases and J shed 1 base, with 21 bases lying between them. CDR3 length: 17 amino acids. The CDR3 region has the DNA TGTGCCAGTAGAGCGGGGACACTCACCCTATCGAACACTGAAGCTTTCTTT. This translates into CASRAGTLTLSNTEAFF.

There are many counts of this clonotype. The chain uses TRBV19 and TRBJ1-2; TRBD1 is a possible D gene (6 bases). V gave up 9 bases and J gave up 5 bases, with 19 bases separating them. Germline assignment: CDR1 LNHDA and CDR2 SQIVND (reference sequence). The CDR3 is 14 amino acids. DNA of the CDR3: TGTGCCAGCCGCCGGGGACAATCGATATATGGCTACACCTTC. It is translated as CASRRGQSIYGYTF.

In this sample, this clonotype turned up many times. V and J are TRBV6-1 and TRBJ1-2; D perhaps matches TRBD1 (5 bases). From germline, CDR1 is MNHNS and CDR2 SASEGT. V was trimmed by 0 bases and J by 4 bases, leaving 9 bases between them. CDR3 length: 14 residues. CDR3 nucleotide sequence: TGTGCCAGCAGTGAAGCGGGGGACGGCTATGGCTACACCTTC. As protein: CASSEAGDGYGYTF.

This clonotype was observed at least ten times. V gene TRBV15 combines with J gene TRBJ2-5, with D possibly TRBD1 on 5 matching bases. The V gene lost 1 base and the J gene lost 1 base, with 10 bases spanning the gap. Germline V gene lookup returns CDR1 LNHNV and CDR2 YYDKDF (reference sequence). This CDR3 has 15 residues. The CDR3 sequence is CATSRVWQGQETQYF. The CDR3 DNA reads as TGTGCCACCAGCAGAGTTTGGCAGGGCCAAGAGACCCAGTACTTC.

Regarding this clonotype: This clone may be a read error of a much larger clone one base away. The chain uses TRBV7-8 and TRBJ2-7; D not certain. Germline V gene sequence: CDR1 SGHVS, CDR2 FQNEAQ. The CDR3 length is 13 residues. CDR3 DNA sequence: TGTGCCAGCAGCTTAAGAAGCAACTACGAGCAGTGCTTC. Translated, it gives CASSLRSNYEQCF. The full variable domain, its missing parts supplied by reference TRBV7-8 and TRBJ2-7, is GAGVSQSPRYKVAKRGQDVALRCDPISGHVSLFWYQQALGQGPEFLTYFQNEAQLDKSGLPSDRFFAERPEGSVSTLKIQRTQQEDSAVYLCASSLRSNYEQCFGPGTRLTVT.

There are many counts of this clonotype. The rearrangement links TRBV6-1 to TRBJ2-5; no firm D call. The V gene's germline CDR1 is MNHNS and CDR2 SASEGT. Trimming pared 6 bases from V and 4 bases from J, leaving 9 bases between. The CDR3 is made up of 12 amino acids. The CDR3: CASRPDGETQYF. The CDR3 region has the DNA TGTGCCAGCAGACCGGACGGAGAGACCCAGTACTTC.

This clonotype was observed at least ten times. One end of the junction fails to match germline, which may point to a read error. J is TRBJ2-7 and V is TRBV4-2; D call uncertain. Germline V CDR1 and CDR2: LGHNA, YNFKEQ. This CDR3 region has 16 residues. The CDR3 nucleotides read TGTGCCAACAGCCAAGGAACTGGGGATAGCTCCTACGAGCAGTACTTC. This translates into CANSQGTGDSSYEQYF.

V usage is TRBV24-1 and J usage is TRBJ1-2; D is uncertain. The CDR3 covers 14 residues. V gave up 0 bases and J gave up 4 bases, with 8 bases separating them. Germline assignment: CDR1 KGHDR and CDR2 SFDVKD. The DNA of the CDR3 is TGTGCCACCAGTGATTTGAACACCGGCTATGGCTACACCTTC. Its protein is CATSDLNTGYGYTF.

This clonotype was seen many times. This chain links TRBV7-6 with TRBJ2-5, with 9 bases fitting TRBD1. The CDR3 totals 15 residues. Germline-derived CDR1 and CDR2 are SGHVS and FNYEAQ. The V and J ends lost 5 bases and 4 bases, in that order; junction bases with no gene match: 8. The CDR3, as DNA: TGTGCCAGCAGCGCAATGGGACAGGGATCAGAGACCCAGTACTTC. It encodes CASSAMGQGSETQYF.

This clonotype was detected many times. V and J are TRBV7-9 and TRBJ2-2, with TRBD1 as a possible D gene (5 bases). Per the germline V gene, CDR1 is SEHNR and CDR2 is FQNEAQ (reference sequence). Trimming removed 7 bases at V and 4 bases at J, with 16 bases between. The CDR3 is made up of 15 amino acids. CDR3 sequence reads: CASIGVNYITGELFF. CDR3 coding DNA: TGTGCCAGCATAGGGGTCAATTATATCACCGGGGAGCTGTTTTTT.

This clonotype was recorded many times. The chain carries TRBV5-5 and TRBJ2-7, with a tentative D call TRBD2 (5 bases). Trimming stripped 0 bases from V and 3 bases from J, with 10 bases between. The CDR3 has 14 amino acids. Germline V gene lookup returns CDR1 SGHKS and CDR2 YYEKEE (reference sequence). The CDR3 here is CASSLAGRDYEQYF. CDR3 coding DNA: TGTGCCAGCAGCTTGGCCGGCCGGGACTACGAGCAGTACTTC.

This clonotype was picked up a small number of times. The chain joins TRBV7-2 to TRBJ1-6; D not certain. The CDR3 runs 13 residues. V dropped 7 bases and J dropped 7 bases, with 11 bases sitting between them. CDR1 and CDR2 from the germline V gene are SGHTA and FQGNSA. The CDR3 DNA is TGTGCCAGCAACGTCGGAACCAATTCACCCCTCCACTTT. It specifies CASNVGTNSPLHF.

This sequence joins TRBV20-1 and TRBJ2-2, with a possible D match to TRBD1 (5 bases). The V end was cut by 6 bases, the J end by 0 bases, with 20 bases between. CDR3 length equals 17 residues. The V gene's germline CDR1 is DFQATT and CDR2 SNEGSKA (reference sequence). CDR3 sequence reads: CSAVGVAGLTNTGELFF. The CDR3, as DNA: TGCAGTGCCGTTGGGGTGGCAGGGTTAACGAACACCGGGGAGCTGTTTTTT.